This T cell receptor (beta chain) was obtained from a study of spatial heterogeneity in lung cancer. Study observations and caveats: The study found that expanded intratumoral alpha and beta TCR counts tracked tumor mutation counts.

Documented time point: sample taken at primary tumor resection. MiXCR, applied by TCRdb to the 5' RACE reads, yields one record per CDR3 protein. The table has around 18,000 distinct CDR3 sequences, about 6.1% seen once. About this clonotype itself: Its antigen is unknown. Since it is a stray read in a library aimed at alpha chains, this beta chain has a size that is not meaningful.

The CDR3 consists of 17 residues. Germline CDR1 MNHEY, CDR2 SVGEGT. J was trimmed by 5 bases and V by 2 bases; bases with no gene match: 13. The input for sequencing was lung tumor tissue, taken at surgery. This sequence joins TRBV6-2 or TRBV6-3 and TRBJ2-5; 8 bases are shared with TRBD2. The clonotype was recovered from a female donor with early-stage non-small cell lung cancer. The CDR3 DNA sequence: TGTGCCAGCAGTTACGGCGGCCCTAGCGGGCCCTGGGAGACCCAGTACTTC. Amino acid sequence: CASSYGGPSGPWETQYF.